The TCR beta chain under discussion was sequenced for a study of cytomegalovirus exposure and HLA in healthy donors. Looked up from germline, CDR1 is SGHAT and CDR2 is FQNNGV. This CDR3 has 17 amino acids. V lost 5 bases and J lost 2, with 19 bases in between. 13 Jbeta primers and 60 Vbeta primers were used for the PCR. The assay was immunoSEQ multiplex PCR, and TCRdb's table has in-frame clones only and misses some. The sample yields some 180,000 clones, roughly 79% seen once. The receptor was isolated from a male donor in good health and CMV-seronegative. This sequence joins TRBV11-2 and TRBJ2-1; D gene uncertain. The specimen was PBMCs. CDR3 amino acids: CASSPSGRSEPYNEQFF. In DNA, the CDR3 is TGTGCCAGCAGCCCGAGTGGCAGGTCAGAACCCTACAATGAGCAGTTCTTC.